These 26 T cell receptor beta chains were all obtained from the same sample, sequenced in a study of T cell clonotyping in hematopoietic cell transplantation. Profiling relied on immunoSEQ multiplex PCR, and the TCRdb table lists in-frame clones only, not all of them. This table has about 15,000 clones, approximately 84% appearing once. This sample comprised PBMCs, obtained 100 days after allogeneic stem cell transplant. These receptor sequences come from a male patient in his forties or fifties who had an allogeneic stem cell transplant from an unrelated donor, so T cells may come from the graft donor. Some clones in this sample may be carry-over from other donors' samples.

This chain uses TRBV6-1 with TRBJ1-1; TRBD1 might be the D (5 bases). Germline CDR1 and CDR2: MNHNS and SASEGT. Trimming cost V 11 bases and J 2 bases, with 15 bases left between them. The CDR3 totals 13 residues. The CDR3 sequence: CAGQTRVNTEAFF. CDR3 DNA: TGTGCCGGTCAAACCAGGGTAAACACTGAAGCTTTCTTT.

The J gene is TRBJ2-1, the V gene TRBV11-2; 10 bases agree with TRBD2. Trimming took 5 bases from V and 10 from J; bases not matched to a gene: 8. Germline-derived CDR1 and CDR2 are SGHAT and FQNNGV. The CDR3 sequence is 14 residues long. DNA for the CDR3: TGTGCCAGCAGCACGAGCGGGGGGGCCTCGGAGCAGTTCTTC. Translation gives CASSTSGGASEQFF. The full variable domain, rest sourced from reference TRBV11-2 and TRBJ2-1, is EAGVAQSPRYKIIEKRQSVAFWCNPISGHATLYWYQQILGQGPKLLIQFQNNGVVDDSQLPKDRFSAERLKGVDSTLKIQPAKLEDSAVYLCASSTSGGASEQFFGPGTRLTVL.

This clone came up a few times. The chain carries TRBV27 and TRBJ1-2; no firm D call. CDR1 and CDR2 from the germline V gene are MNHEY and SMNVEV (reference sequence). The CDR3 consists of 14 residues. The ends were cut back, 3 bases at V and 4 bases at J, with 12 bases in the middle. CDR3 in amino acids: CASSFRPTVYGYTF. CDR3 bases: TGTGCCAGCAGTTTTCGCCCCACCGTCTATGGCTACACCTTC.

The rearrangement joins TRBV10-3 to TRBJ2-6; possibly TRBD1 or TRBD2 for D (6 bases each). V was shortened by 0 bases and J by 6 bases, with 12 bases between the two germline ends. The V gene's germline CDR1 is ENHRY and CDR2 SYGVKD. The CDR3 has 16 amino acids. CDR3 in amino acids: CAISESSTGAANVLTF. The CDR3 DNA sequence: TGTGCCATCAGTGAGTCGTCGACGGGGGCGGCCAACGTCCTGACTTTC.

The V gene is TRBV11-2, the J gene TRBJ1-2; maybe TRBD1 (6 bases). V gave up 8 bases and J gave up 4 bases, with 14 bases separating them. Per germline, CDR1 SGHAT and CDR2 FQNNGV. This CDR3 has 13 residues. The CDR3 loop is CASGTGTLYGYTF. The CDR3, as DNA: TGTGCCAGCGGAACCGGGACACTCTATGGCTACACCTTC.

The gene calls are TRBV6-1 and TRBJ2-7; TRBD1 is a possible D gene (5 bases). Germline V gene sequence: CDR1 MNHNS, CDR2 SASEGT. V gave up 2 bases and J gave up 2 bases, with 7 bases separating them. CDR3 length: 13 amino acids. CDR3 bases: TGTGCCAGCAGTGAATGGGGCACCTACGAGCAGTACTTC. Encoded protein: CASSEWGTYEQYF.

The chain joins TRBV6-1 to TRBJ1-1; tentative D call: TRBD1 (6 bases). Germline CDR1 and CDR2: MNHNS and SASEGT. V was trimmed by 4 bases and J by 4 bases, leaving 16 bases between them. The CDR3 is 15 residues long. The CDR3 loop is CASSGAQGGSTEAFF. CDR3 coding DNA: TGTGCCAGCAGTGGCGCACAGGGTGGAAGCACTGAAGCTTTCTTT.

V and J are TRBV30 and TRBJ2-7; 8 bases fit TRBD2. CDR3 size: 14 residues. Germline CDR1 reads GTSNPN; CDR2 reads SVGIG (reference sequence). Trimming at V came to 3 bases and at J to 2 bases, leaving 6 bases not matched to a gene. Here the CDR3 DNA reads TGTGCCTGGAGCCCGGGACTAGAAGCCTACGAGCAGTACTTC. Translated, it gives CAWSPGLEAYEQYF.

The chain uses TRBV6-5 and TRBJ1-1; D gene uncertain. The germline V gene encodes CDR1 MNHEY and CDR2 SVGAGI. The CDR3 loop spans 12 amino acids. Trimming removed 6 bases at V and 1 base at J, with 6 bases between. The CDR3 loop is CASSRQNTEAFF. The CDR3 DNA sequence: TGTGCCAGCAGCCGACAGAACACTGAAGCTTTCTTT.

V usage is TRBV11-1 and J usage is TRBJ1-1; 10 nucleotides align to TRBD1. Germline V gene lookup returns CDR1 SGHAT and CDR2 FQDESV (reference sequence). The CDR3 length is 14 residues. Unmatched junction bases numbered 9, after V lost 4 bases and J lost 10 bases. The CDR3 is CASSSRQGAATAFF. The DNA of the CDR3 is TGTGCCAGCAGCTCGAGACAGGGGGCTGCTACAGCTTTCTTT.

This clone occurred once. V gene TRBV5-1 combines with J gene TRBJ1-2; possibly TRBD1 for D (6 bases). From germline, CDR1 is SGHRS and CDR2 YFSETQ. The CDR3 loop spans 14 amino acids. The V end lost 6 bases, the J end lost 5 bases, and 17 bases lay between the germline ends. CDR3 DNA: TGCGCCAGCAAAATAGAACCAGGGGTATATGGCTACACCTTC. It yields the protein CASKIEPGVYGYTF.

The gene calls are TRBV11-2 and TRBJ2-7, with D tentatively TRBD1 (5 bases). From germline, CDR1 is SGHAT and CDR2 FQNNGV. V was shortened by 5 bases and J by 2 bases, with 10 bases between the two germline ends. This CDR3 is built from 13 residues. The CDR3 region is CASSLQTAYEQYF. CDR3 nucleotides: TGTGCCAGCAGCCTGCAGACAGCCTACGAGCAGTACTTC.

The rearrangement joins TRBV19 to TRBJ1-1; D is possibly TRBD1 (6 bases). The CDR3 length is 14 residues. Germline CDR1 LNHDA, CDR2 SQIVND (reference sequence). The V end was cut by 9 bases, the J end by 7 bases, with 21 bases between. The DNA for the CDR3 is TGTGCCAGCCGCTACAGGGAGTCGGGTGGTGAAGCTTTCTTT. Protein: CASRYRESGGEAFF.

The V and J genes are TRBV2 and TRBJ1-5; D is perhaps TRBD1 (6 bases). The CDR3 extends over 16 amino acids. Germline CDR1 and CDR2: SNHLY and FYNNEI. V lost 5 bases, J lost 2 bases, and 16 bases lay in between. CDR3 bases: TGTGCCAGCAGTACGACAGGAACCCGAGGCAATCAGCCCCAGCATTTT. Its protein product is CASSTTGTRGNQPQHF.

J is TRBJ2-5 and V is TRBV11-3; 9 bases are a match to TRBD1. CDR1 SGHNT and CDR2 YENEEA come from the germline V gene. V trimming: 2 bases; J trimming: 2 bases; junction bases outside the gene matches: 9. The CDR3 totals 17 residues. DNA for the CDR3: TGTGCCAGCAGCTTAACACAGGGGGCACGAGGTCAAGAGACCCAGTACTTC. Translation: CASSLTQGARGQETQYF.

V usage is TRBV6-5 and J usage is TRBJ1-5; D not certain. V lost 0 bases and J lost 7, with 13 bases in between. Germline V gene data show CDR1 as MNHEY and CDR2 as SVGAGI. The CDR3 length is 15 residues. CDR3 sequence: CASSYSSGGGQPQHF. CDR3 nucleotides: TGTGCCAGCAGTTACTCGAGCGGAGGCGGGCAGCCCCAGCATTTT.

This chain uses TRBV5-1 with TRBJ2-3; D is uncertain. Germline V gene sequence: CDR1 SGHRS, CDR2 YFSETQ. Trimming removed 6 bases from V and 2 bases from J, with 13 bases in between. The CDR3 extends over 14 amino acids. Written as DNA, the CDR3 is TGCGCCAGCACTGTTAGATGGACCACAGATACGCAGTATTTT. It specifies CASTVRWTTDTQYF.

CDR3 sequence (DNA): TGTGCCAGCAGCTTAGGAAACATTCAGTACTTC. Its translation is CASSLGNIQYF. J is TRBJ2-4 and V is TRBV7-3; D gene ambiguous. V was shortened by 2 bases and J by 6 bases, with 2 bases between the two germline ends. There are 11 residues in the CDR3. Germline lookup yields CDR1 SGHTA and CDR2 FQGTGA.

This clone occurred once. The chain is built from TRBV11-3 and TRBJ1-1, with D possibly TRBD1 on 6 matching bases. The CDR3 loop spans 15 amino acids. CDR1 is SGHNT, CDR2 YENEEA, per germline. The V end lost 5 bases, the J end lost 1 base, and 14 bases lay between the germline ends. CDR3 region: CASSTTPTGNTEAFF. CDR3 DNA sequence: TGTGCCAGCAGCACCACCCCGACAGGGAACACTGAAGCTTTCTTT.

The CDR3 here is CASSQYPSSYNEQFF. The CDR3 DNA reads TGTGCCAGCAGCCAATATCCCAGCAGTTACAATGAGCAGTTCTTC. The V and J genes are TRBV14 and TRBJ2-1; no firm D call. The CDR3 is made up of 15 amino acids. Trimming took 2 bases from V and 4 from J, leaving 12 bases between them. Germline V gene sequence: CDR1 SGHDN, CDR2 FVKESK.

The rearrangement uses TRBV28 and TRBJ1-1; D is unclear. V gave up 2 bases and J gave up 1 base, with 8 bases separating them. Germline CDR1 MDHEN, CDR2 SYDVKM. The CDR3 totals 14 residues. This chain's CDR3 is CASSLGRANTEAFF. CDR3 DNA: TGTGCCAGCAGTTTAGGACGGGCGAACACTGAAGCTTTCTTT.

The chain combines TRBV5-1 with TRBJ2-7, with 13 bases that match TRBD2. The CDR3 sequence is 16 residues long. J lost 2 bases, V lost 0 bases, and 2 bases had no gene match. Germline assignment: CDR1 SGHRS and CDR2 YFSETQ. The CDR3 reads CASSLGTSGGAYEQYF. The CDR3 coding sequence is TGCGCCAGCAGCTTGGGGACTAGCGGGGGCGCCTACGAGCAGTACTTC.

The chain is built from TRBV5-6 and TRBJ1-5; D uncertain. Germline V lookup: CDR1 SGHDT, CDR2 YYEEEE. Trimming took 3 bases from V and 5 from J, leaving 24 bases between them. This CDR3 has 18 amino acids. The CDR3 spells CASSSYRIRKYTDQPQHF. CDR3 bases: TGTGCCAGCAGCTCCTACAGAATTCGTAAGTATACGGATCAGCCCCAGCATTTT.

This clone was seen a handful of times. This chain connects TRBV30 to TRBJ1-5; D not certain. The length of the CDR3 is 13 residues. Trimming cost V 0 bases and J 1 base, with 4 bases left between them. The germline gives CDR1 GTSNPN, CDR2 SVGIG (reference sequence). CDR3 protein: CAWSVQSNQPQHF. Written as DNA, the CDR3 is TGTGCCTGGAGTGTACAGAGCAATCAGCCCCAGCATTTT. Full variable domain (rest looked up from reference TRBV30 and TRBJ1-5): SQTIHQWPATLVQPVGSPLSLECTVEGTSNPNLYWYRQAAGRGLQLLFYSVGIGQISSEVPQNLSASRPQDRQFILSSKKLLLSDSGFYLCAWSVQSNQPQHFGDGTRLSIL.

The chain employs TRBV27 and TRBJ1-4, with TRBD1 as a possible D gene (6 bases). The CDR3 extends over 17 amino acids. Germline CDR1 reads MNHEY; CDR2 reads SMNVEV (reference sequence). The V gene lost 6 bases and the J gene lost 13 bases, with 30 bases spanning the gap. CDR3 loop: CASSALQYRDAYAGLFF. The DNA for the CDR3 is TGTGCCAGCAGCGCCCTCCAGTACAGGGATGCGTATGCGGGACTGTTTTTT.

J is TRBJ2-5 and V is TRBV7-3; 8 bases line up with TRBD2. This CDR3 comprises 13 residues. The V and J ends lost 5 bases and 5 bases, in that order; junction bases with no gene match: 4. Germline CDR1 is SGHTA and CDR2 is FQGTGA. CDR3 sequence: CASSLTSDETQYF. As DNA, the CDR3 is TGTGCCAGCAGCCTGACTAGCGACGAGACCCAGTACTTC.